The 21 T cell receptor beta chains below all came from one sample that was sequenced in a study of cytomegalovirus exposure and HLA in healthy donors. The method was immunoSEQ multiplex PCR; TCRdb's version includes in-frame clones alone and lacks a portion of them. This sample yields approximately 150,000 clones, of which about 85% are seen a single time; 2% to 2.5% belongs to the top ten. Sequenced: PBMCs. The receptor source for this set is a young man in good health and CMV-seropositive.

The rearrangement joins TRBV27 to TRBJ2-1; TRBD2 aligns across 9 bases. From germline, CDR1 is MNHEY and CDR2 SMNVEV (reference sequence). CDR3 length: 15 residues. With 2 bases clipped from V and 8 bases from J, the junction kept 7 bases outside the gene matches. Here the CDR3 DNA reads TGTGCCAGCAGTTTAACGGCGGGGGGGCCCCATGAGCAGTTCTTC. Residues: CASSLTAGGPHEQFF.

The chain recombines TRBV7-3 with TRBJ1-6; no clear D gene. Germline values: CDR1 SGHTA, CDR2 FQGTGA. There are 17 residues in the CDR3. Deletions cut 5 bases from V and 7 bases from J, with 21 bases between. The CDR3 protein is CASSPTTRKMQNSPLHF. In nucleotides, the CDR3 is TGTGCCAGCAGCCCAACGACAAGGAAAATGCAAAATTCACCCCTCCACTTT. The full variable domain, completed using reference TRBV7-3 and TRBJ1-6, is GAGVSQTPSNKVTEKGKYVELRCDPISGHTALYWYRQSLGQGPEFLIYFQGTGAADDSGLPNDRFFAVRPEGSVSTLKIQRTERGDSAVYLCASSPTTRKMQNSPLHFGNGTRLTVT.

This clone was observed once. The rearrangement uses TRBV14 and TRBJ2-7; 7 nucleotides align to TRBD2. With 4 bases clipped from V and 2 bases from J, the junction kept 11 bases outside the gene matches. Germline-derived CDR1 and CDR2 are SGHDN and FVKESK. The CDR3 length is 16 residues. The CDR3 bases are TGTGCCAGCAGCCTTCCTGGACTAGTCCCGACCTACGAGCAGTACTTC. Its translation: CASSLPGLVPTYEQYF.

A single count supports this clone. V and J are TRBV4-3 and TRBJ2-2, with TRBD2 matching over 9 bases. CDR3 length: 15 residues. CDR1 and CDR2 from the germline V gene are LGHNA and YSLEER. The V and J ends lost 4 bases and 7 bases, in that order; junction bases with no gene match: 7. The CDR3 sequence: CASSPSSGGGGELFF. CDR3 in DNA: TGCGCCAGCAGCCCCAGTAGCGGGGGTGGCGGGGAGCTGTTTTTT.

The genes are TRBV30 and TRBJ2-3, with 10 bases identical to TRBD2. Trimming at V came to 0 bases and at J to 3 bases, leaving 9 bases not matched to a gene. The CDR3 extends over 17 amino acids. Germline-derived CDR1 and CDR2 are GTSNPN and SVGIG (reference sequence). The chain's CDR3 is CAWSVGLAGDITDTQYF. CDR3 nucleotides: TGTGCCTGGAGTGTGGGTCTAGCGGGGGATATAACAGATACGCAGTATTTT.

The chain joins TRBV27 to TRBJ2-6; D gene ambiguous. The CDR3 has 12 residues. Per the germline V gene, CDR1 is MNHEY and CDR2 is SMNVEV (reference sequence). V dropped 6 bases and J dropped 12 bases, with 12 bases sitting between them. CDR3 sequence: CASSYIGGVLTF. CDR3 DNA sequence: TGTGCCAGCAGCTACATAGGCGGCGTCCTGACTTTC.

The CDR3, as DNA: TGTGCCAGCAGCCCCCCCCGTGCGGGGTGTCAAGATACGCAGTATTTT. As protein: CASSPPRAGCQDTQYF. The chain has TRBV4-2 and TRBJ2-3; D may be TRBD2 (6 bases). The V and J ends lost 4 bases and 5 bases respectively, with 19 bases between them. This CDR3 is built from 16 residues. The germline CDR1 and CDR2 sequences are LGHNA and YNFKEQ.

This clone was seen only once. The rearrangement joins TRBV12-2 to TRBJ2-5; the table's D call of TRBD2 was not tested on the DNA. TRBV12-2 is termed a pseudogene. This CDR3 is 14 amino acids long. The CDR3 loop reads CASRLVAARETQYF. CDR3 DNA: TGTGCAAGTCGCTTAGTCGCCGCGCGAGAGACCCAGTACTTC.

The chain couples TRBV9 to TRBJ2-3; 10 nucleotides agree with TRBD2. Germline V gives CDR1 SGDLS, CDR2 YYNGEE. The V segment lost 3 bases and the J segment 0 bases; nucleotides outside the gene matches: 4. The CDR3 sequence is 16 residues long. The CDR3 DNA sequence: TGTGCCAGCAGCGCAGCGGGGGGGCATAGCACAGATACGCAGTATTTT. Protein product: CASSAAGGHSTDTQYF. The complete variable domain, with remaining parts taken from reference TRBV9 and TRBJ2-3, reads DSGVTQTPKHLITATGQRVTLRCSPRSGDLSVYWYQQSLDQGLQFLIQYYNGEERAKGNILERFSAQQFPDLHSELNLSSLELGDSALYFCASSAAGGHSTDTQYFGPGTRLTVL.

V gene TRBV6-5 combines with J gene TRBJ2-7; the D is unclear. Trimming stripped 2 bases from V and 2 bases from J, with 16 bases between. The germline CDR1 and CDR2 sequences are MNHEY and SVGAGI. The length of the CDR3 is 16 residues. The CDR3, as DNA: TGTGCCAGCAGTTACACCGAAGCGCGTATAACCTACGAGCAGTACTTC. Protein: CASSYTEARITYEQYF.

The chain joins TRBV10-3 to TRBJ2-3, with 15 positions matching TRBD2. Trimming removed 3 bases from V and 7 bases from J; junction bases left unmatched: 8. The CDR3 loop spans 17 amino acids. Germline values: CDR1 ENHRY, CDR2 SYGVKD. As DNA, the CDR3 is TGTGCCATCAGTGATCTAGGACTAGCGGGGGGGCATAATACGCAGTATTTT. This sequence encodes CAISDLGLAGGHNTQYF.

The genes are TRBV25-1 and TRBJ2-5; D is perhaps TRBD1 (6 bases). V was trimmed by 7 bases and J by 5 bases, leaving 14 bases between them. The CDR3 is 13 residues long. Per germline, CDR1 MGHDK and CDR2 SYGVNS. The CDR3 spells CASNRVVWETQYF. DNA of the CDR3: TGTGCCAGCAACAGGGTTGTTTGGGAGACCCAGTACTTC.

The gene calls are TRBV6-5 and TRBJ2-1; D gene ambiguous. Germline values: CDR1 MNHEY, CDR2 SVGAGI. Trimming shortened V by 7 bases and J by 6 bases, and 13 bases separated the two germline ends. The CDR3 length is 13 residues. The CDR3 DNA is TGTGCCAGCACCCCGGGTACCCTCAATGAGCAGTTCTTC. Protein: CASTPGTLNEQFF.

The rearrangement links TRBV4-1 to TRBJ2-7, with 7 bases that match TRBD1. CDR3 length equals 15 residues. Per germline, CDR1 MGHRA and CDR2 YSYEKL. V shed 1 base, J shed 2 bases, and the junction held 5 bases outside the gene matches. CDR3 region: CASSQGQGPAYEQYF. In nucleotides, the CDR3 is TGCGCCAGCAGCCAAGGACAGGGCCCTGCCTACGAGCAGTACTTC.

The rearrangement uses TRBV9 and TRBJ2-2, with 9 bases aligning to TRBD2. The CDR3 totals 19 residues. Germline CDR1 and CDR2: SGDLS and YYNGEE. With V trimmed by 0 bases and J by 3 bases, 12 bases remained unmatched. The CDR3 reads CASSVGGGQRGDHTGELFF. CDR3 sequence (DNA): TGTGCCAGCAGCGTAGGAGGCGGGCAGCGGGGGGACCACACCGGGGAGCTGTTTTTT. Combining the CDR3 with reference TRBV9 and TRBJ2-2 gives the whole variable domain DSGVTQTPKHLITATGQRVTLRCSPRSGDLSVYWYQQSLDQGLQFLIQYYNGEERAKGNILERFSAQQFPDLHSELNLSSLELGDSALYFCASSVGGGQRGDHTGELFFGEGSRLTVL.

The CDR3 bases are TGTGCCAGCAGCTACGCGCTAGCGGGGCCCAAGCAGTTCTTC. Amino acid sequence: CASSYALAGPKQFF. This chain joins TRBV7-8 and TRBJ2-1, with TRBD2 matching 9 bases. The V segment lost 4 bases and the J segment 11 bases; nucleotides outside the gene matches: 9. The CDR3 runs 14 residues. The germline gives CDR1 SGHVS, CDR2 FQNEAQ. Full variable domain (outside the CDR3, taken from reference TRBV7-8 and TRBJ2-1): GAGVSQSPRYKVAKRGQDVALRCDPISGHVSLFWYQQALGQGPEFLTYFQNEAQLDKSGLPSDRFFAERPEGSVSTLKIQRTQQEDSAVYLCASSYALAGPKQFFGPGTRLTVL.

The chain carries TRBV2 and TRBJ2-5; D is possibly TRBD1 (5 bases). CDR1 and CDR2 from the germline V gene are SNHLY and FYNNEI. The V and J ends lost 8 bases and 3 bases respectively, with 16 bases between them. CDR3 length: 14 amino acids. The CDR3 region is CASQPRAGKETQYF. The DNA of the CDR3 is TGTGCCAGCCAACCAAGGGCAGGGAAAGAGACCCAGTACTTC.

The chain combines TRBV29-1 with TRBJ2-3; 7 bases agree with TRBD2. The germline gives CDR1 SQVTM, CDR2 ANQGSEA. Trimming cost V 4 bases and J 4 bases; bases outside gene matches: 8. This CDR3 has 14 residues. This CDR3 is CSVAGLVRPDTQYF. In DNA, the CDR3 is TGCAGCGTTGCCGGACTAGTAAGACCAGATACGCAGTATTTT.

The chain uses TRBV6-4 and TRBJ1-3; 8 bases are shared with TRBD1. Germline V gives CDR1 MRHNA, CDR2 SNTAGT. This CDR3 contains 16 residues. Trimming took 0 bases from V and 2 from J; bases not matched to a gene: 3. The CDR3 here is CASSDSRGPPGNTIYF. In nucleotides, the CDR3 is TGTGCCAGCAGTGACTCCAGGGGGCCGCCTGGAAACACCATATATTTT.

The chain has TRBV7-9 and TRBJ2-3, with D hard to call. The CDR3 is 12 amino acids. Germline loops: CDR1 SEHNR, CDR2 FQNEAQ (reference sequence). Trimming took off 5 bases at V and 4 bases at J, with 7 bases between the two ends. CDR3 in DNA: TGTGCCAGCAGCGCGGAGCCAGATACGCAGTATTTT. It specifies CASSAEPDTQYF.

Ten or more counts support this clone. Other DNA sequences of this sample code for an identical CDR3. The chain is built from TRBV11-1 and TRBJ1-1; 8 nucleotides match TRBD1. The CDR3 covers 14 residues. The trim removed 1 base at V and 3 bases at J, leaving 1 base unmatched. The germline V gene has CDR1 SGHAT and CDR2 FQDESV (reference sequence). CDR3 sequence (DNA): TGTGCCAGCAGCTTAGGACAGGGGTACACTGAAGCTTTCTTT. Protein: CASSLGQGYTEAFF.